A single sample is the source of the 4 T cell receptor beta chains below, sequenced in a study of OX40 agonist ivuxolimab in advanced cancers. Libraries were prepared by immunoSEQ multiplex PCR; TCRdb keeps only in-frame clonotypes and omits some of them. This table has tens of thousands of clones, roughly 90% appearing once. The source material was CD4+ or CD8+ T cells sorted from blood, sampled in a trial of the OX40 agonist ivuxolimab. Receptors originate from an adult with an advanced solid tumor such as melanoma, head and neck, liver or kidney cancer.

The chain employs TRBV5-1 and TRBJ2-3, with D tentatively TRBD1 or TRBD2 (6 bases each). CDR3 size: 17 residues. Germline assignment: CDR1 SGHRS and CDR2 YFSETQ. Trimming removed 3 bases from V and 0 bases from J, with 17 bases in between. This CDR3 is CASSSRRGDISTDTQYF. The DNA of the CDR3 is TGCGCCAGCAGCTCCCGGAGGGGGGACATTAGCACAGATACGCAGTATTTT.

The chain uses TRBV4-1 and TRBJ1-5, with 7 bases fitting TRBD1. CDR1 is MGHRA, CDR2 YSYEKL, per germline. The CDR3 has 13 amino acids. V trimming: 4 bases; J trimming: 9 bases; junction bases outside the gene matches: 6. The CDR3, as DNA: TGCGCCAGCAGCCGAGGACAGGAACGGCCCCAGCATTTT. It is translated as CASSRGQERPQHF.

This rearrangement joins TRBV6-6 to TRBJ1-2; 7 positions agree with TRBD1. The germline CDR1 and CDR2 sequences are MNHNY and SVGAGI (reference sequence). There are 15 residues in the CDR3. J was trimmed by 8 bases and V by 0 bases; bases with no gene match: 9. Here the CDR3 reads CASSYSGEGAGGYTF. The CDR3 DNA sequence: TGTGCCAGCAGTTACTCGGGTGAGGGGGCGGGAGGCTACACCTTC.

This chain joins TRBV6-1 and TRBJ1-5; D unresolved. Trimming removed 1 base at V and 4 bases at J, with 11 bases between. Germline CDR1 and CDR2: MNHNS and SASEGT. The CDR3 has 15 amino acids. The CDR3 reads CASSEDGLRNQPQHF. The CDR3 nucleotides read TGTGCCAGCAGTGAAGACGGCCTAAGGAATCAGCCCCAGCATTTT.